The clone carrying this T cell receptor beta chain has a single count. The antigen remains undetermined. This sample stems from a study of cytotoxic CD8 clonotypes in ibrutinib-treated CLL. Across the whole study: Partial responses totalled around 25 and complete responses 2; after median approximately 64 months, about 14 remained remitted and approximately twelve progressed. Study-wide results and caveats: Public clonotypes (which were uncommon) either contracted or remained stable on treatment.

Generated by immunoSEQ multiplex PCR, the TCRdb table keeps only in-frame clones and is missing some. Counted here are 15,000 to 20,000 clones, about two thirds occurring once; the ten biggest clones make up about 18%. There are 18 residues in the CDR3. Trimming cost V 7 bases and J 0 bases; bases outside gene matches: 14. Germline V lookup: CDR1 MGHRA, CDR2 YSYEKL. The clonotype was recovered from a human donor with chronic lymphocytic leukemia. The rearrangement links TRBV4-1 to TRBJ2-2, with TRBD1 matching 7 bases. The specimen comprised PBMCs, sampled before ibrutinib treatment. The CDR3 reads CASNPRQGQFPNTGELFF. The CDR3 nucleotides are TGCGCCAGCAACCCCCGACAGGGACAATTCCCGAACACCGGGGAGCTGTTTTTT.